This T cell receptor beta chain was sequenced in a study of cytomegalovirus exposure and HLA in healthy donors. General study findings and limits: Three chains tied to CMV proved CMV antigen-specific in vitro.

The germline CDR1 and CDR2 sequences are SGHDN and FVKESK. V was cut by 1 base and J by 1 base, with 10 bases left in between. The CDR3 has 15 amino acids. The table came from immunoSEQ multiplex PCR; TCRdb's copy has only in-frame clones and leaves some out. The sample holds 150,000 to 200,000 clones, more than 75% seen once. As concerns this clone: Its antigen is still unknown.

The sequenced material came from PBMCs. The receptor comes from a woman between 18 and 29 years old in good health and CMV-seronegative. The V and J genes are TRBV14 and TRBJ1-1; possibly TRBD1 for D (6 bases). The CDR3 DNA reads TGTGCCAGCAGCCAAGGGCAGGGGAGGAACACTGAAGCTTTCTTT. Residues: CASSQGQGRNTEAFF.